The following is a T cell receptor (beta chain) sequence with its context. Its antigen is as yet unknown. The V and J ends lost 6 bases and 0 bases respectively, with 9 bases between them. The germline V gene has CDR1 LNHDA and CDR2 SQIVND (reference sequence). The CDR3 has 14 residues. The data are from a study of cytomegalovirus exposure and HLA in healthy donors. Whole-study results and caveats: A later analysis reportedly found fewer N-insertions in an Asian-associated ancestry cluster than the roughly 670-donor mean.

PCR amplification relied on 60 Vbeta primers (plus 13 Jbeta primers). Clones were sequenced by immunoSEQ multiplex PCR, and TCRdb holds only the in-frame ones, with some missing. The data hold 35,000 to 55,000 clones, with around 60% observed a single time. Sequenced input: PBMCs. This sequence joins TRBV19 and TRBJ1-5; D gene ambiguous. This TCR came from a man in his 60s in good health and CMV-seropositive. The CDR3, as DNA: TGTGCCAGTAGGAGAGGAGGTAGCAATCAGCCCCAGCATTTT. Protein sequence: CASRRGGSNQPQHF.